This is a list of T cell receptor beta chains from one sample in a study of T cell responses to AZD1222 COVID-19 vaccine. Assay used: immunoSEQ multiplex PCR; TCRdb lists only in-frame clones, some missing. The table has 170,000 or so clones, approximately 95% seen once. This specimen was peripheral blood, taken 28 days after the second dose of the MenACWY control vaccine. These receptors came from an adult who received the MenACWY meningococcal vaccine as a control. CDR3s include the opening cysteine and the closing phenylalanine or tryptophan. D genes are given only for firm matches. Size tells how often a clone was seen (once, few, many) or the class of an expanded clone, and some rows leave it out.

>TRBV28|once|TRBJ1-1|NA
TGTGCCAGCAGCCTCATGACAGGAGGAAGCACTGAAGCTTTCTTT
CASSLMTGGSTEAFF
>TRBV6-2/TRBV6-3|NA|TRBJ2-2|NA
TGTGCCAGCAGTCCCCACAGGTTGAAGAACACCGGGGAGCTGTTTTTT
CASSPHRLKNTGELFF
>TRBV6-6|NA|TRBJ1-1|NA
TGTGCCAGCAGTATGGGGGGCACGAGCACTGAAGCTTTCTTT
CASSMGGTSTEAFF
>TRBV7-2|NA|TRBJ2-1|NA
TGTGCCAGCAGCTTAGTGGGGCGGGGAGTCTACAATGAGCAGTTCTTC
CASSLVGRGVYNEQFF
>TRBV24-1|NA|TRBJ2-3|TRBD2
TGTGCCACCAGCCAGGGACTAGCGGGGGCAACAGATACGCAGTATTTT
CATSQGLAGATDTQYF
>TRBV6-5|NA|TRBJ1-1|NA
TGTGCCAGCAACCGGGCGATGGGTTATACTGAAGCTTTCTTT
CASNRAMGYTEAFF
>TRBV2|NA|TRBJ2-1|TRBD2
TGTGCCAGCAGTGAACTAGCGGGGGGCAATGAGCAGTTCTTC
CASSELAGGNEQFF
>TRBV10-3|NA|TRBJ2-7|TRBD2
TGTGCCATCGGCCCCGGGACTAGCGGGGCCGAGCAGTACTTC
CAIGPGTSGAEQYF
>TRBV6-1|once|TRBJ2-1|NA
TGTGCCAGCAGTGATAGGGGGGATTCGAGGGTCGAGCAGTTCTTC
CASSDRGDSRVEQFF
>TRBV18|NA|TRBJ2-7|NA
TGTGCCAGCAAACGGGAGCTCTCCTACGAGCAGTACTTC
CASKRELSYEQYF
>TRBV4-1|NA|TRBJ2-3|TRBD2
TGCGCCAGCAGCCAAGGGGGCCCCCTAGCGGGGGGGCGTAGAGATACGCAGTATTTT
CASSQGGPLAGGRRDTQYF
>TRBV19|NA|TRBJ1-2|TRBD1
TGTGCCAGTAGGCGGACAGGGGAGATGAGGGGCTACACCTTC
CASRRTGEMRGYTF
>TRBV7-8|NA|TRBJ1-2|TRBD1
TGTGCCAGCAGCTTAGACCCAGGGGGAGCCTATGGCTACACCTTC
CASSLDPGGAYGYTF
>TRBV7-2|NA|TRBJ1-5|NA
TGTGCCAGCAGCGGGGGGGGTTCCAATCAGCCCCAGCATTTT
CASSGGGSNQPQHF
>TRBV5-1|NA|TRBJ1-1|NA
TGCGCCAGCAGCCCCCCAGGGAACACTGAAGCTTTCTTT
CASSPPGNTEAFF
>TRBV30|NA|TRBJ2-6|TRBD1
TGTGCCTGGAGATCGGGACAGGGTTTGTCTGGGGCCAACGTCCTGACTTTC
CAWRSGQGLSGANVLTF
>TRBV10-3|NA|TRBJ1-1|NA
TGTGCCTCGGCACGAGGAGACAAGAACACTGAAGCTTTCTTT
CASARGDKNTEAFF
>TRBV30|NA|TRBJ2-7|NA
TGTGCCTGGAGTGTCGGGGGCTCCTACGAGCAGTACTTC
CAWSVGGSYEQYF
>TRBV7-6|NA|TRBJ1-2|NA
TGTGCCAGCAGCTTCCAATTCGGAGATGGCTACACCTTC
CASSFQFGDGYTF
>TRBV3-1/TRBV3-2|once|TRBJ1-1|TRBD1
TGTGCCAGCAGCCGGGGACAGGAGAACACTGAAGCTTTCTTT
CASSRGQENTEAFF
>TRBV28|once|TRBJ1-2|NA
TGTGCCAGCAGTACACAGAATAACTATGGCTACACCTTC
CASSTQNNYGYTF
>TRBV5-1|NA|TRBJ2-7|NA
TGCGCCAGCAGCTTTGACCCGAGCTCCTACGAGCAGTACTTC
CASSFDPSSYEQYF
>TRBV7-6|NA|TRBJ1-3|NA
TGTGCCAGCAGCTTACAGGGGAGAGAGATATCTGGAAACACCATATATTTT
CASSLQGREISGNTIYF
>TRBV15|NA|TRBJ2-7|NA
TGTGCCACCAGCAGAGAGTATGCGAATCCGATCTCCTACGAGCAGTACTTC
CATSREYANPISYEQYF
>TRBV18|NA|TRBJ1-1|NA
TGTGCCAGCTCACCACCCGCCGCTGAAGCTTTCTTT
CASSPPAAEAFF
>TRBV5-4|once|TRBJ2-1|TRBD2
TGTGCCAGCACCCGAAGCGGGGGAGGGGGAACATACAATGAGCAGTTCTTC
CASTRSGGGGTYNEQFF
>TRBV5-5|NA|TRBJ2-7|TRBD1
TGTGCCAGCAGCTTGGGCCTCAGGGGGTACGAGCAGTACTTC
CASSLGLRGYEQYF
>TRBV3-1/TRBV3-2|NA|TRBJ2-2|NA
TGTGCCAGCAGCCAAGGCGGTGTCCGGGCTGGCACCGGGGAGCTGTTTTTT
CASSQGGVRAGTGELFF
>TRBV5-1|NA|TRBJ2-3|TRBD1
TGCGCCAGCAGCTCCGGGACAGGGACCCTTACAGATACGCAGTATTTT
CASSSGTGTLTDTQYF
>TRBV30|NA|TRBJ1-4|NA
TGTGCCTGGAGTGCGCCGGGACCGTTTAATGAAAAACTGTTTTTT
CAWSAPGPFNEKLFF
>TRBV30|NA|TRBJ1-2|NA
TGTGCCTGGATTAAGACCCAGGTTAAAGGCTACACCTTC
CAWIKTQVKGYTF
>TRBV28|NA|TRBJ1-2|NA
TGTGCCAGCACGTCCGGGGTCCTCTATGGCTACACCTTC
CASTSGVLYGYTF
>TRBV6-5|NA|TRBJ1-1|NA
TGTGCCAGCAGTCAGGGACCAAGTGAAGCTTTCTTT
CASSQGPSEAFF
>TRBV24-1|NA|TRBJ1-5|NA
TGTGCCACCAGTGATAGTACAGGGTCAGGCCAGCCCCAGCATTTT
CATSDSTGSGQPQHF
>TRBV3-1/TRBV3-2|NA|TRBJ1-3|NA
TGTGCCAGCAGCCAGGCGGGGGGAAACACCATATATTTT
CASSQAGGNTIYF